The source of this T cell receptor beta chain is a study of blood T cell repertoires in COVID-19. Overall study: Samples came from the United States, Italy and Spain, spanning acute and convalescent COVID-19. Nucleic acid was either cDNA or gDNA, and it came from T cells, B-cell-depleted T cells, or PBMCs.

Authors' data handling: Counts of nucleated cells, estimated from reference gene primer amplification, were obtained. Repertoires were generated with immunoSEQ multiplex PCR, while TCRdb's copy carries only in-frame clones and drops some. The D gene and trimming were derived from the DNA, and the V and J assignments and clone size from that table. This sample yields fewer than 350,000 clones, of which about 93% are seen a single time; 6.5% to 8% belongs to the top ten. This CDR3 is 13 amino acids long. Trimming cost V 10 bases and J 2 bases, with 15 bases left between them. Per germline, CDR1 MNHEY and CDR2 SVGAGI. Patients from Seattle were sampled longitudinally, starting during active infection.

The rearrangement joins TRBV6-5 to TRBJ2-7, with D possibly TRBD1 on 6 matching bases. The clonotype originates from a woman aged 25 to 39 with COVID-19, enrolled during active disease. Sequencing used peripheral blood. This chain's CDR3 is CATRQVGTYEQYF. The CDR3 bases are TGTGCCACCCGACAGGTTGGGACCTACGAGCAGTACTTC.